A selection of T cell receptor beta chains follows, all from one sample in a study. One entry per CDR3 protein results from TCRdb running MiXCR on the 5' RACE reads. The sample has tens of thousands of distinct CDR3 sequences; about 32% are singletons. The source material was tumor-infiltrating memory CD4+ T cells sorted from the breast tumor. The source of these receptors is a female donor with breast cancer. Each CDR3 is given with its conserved first and last residue. Fields, in order: clone size, J gene, V gene, D gene, CDR3 protein, CDR3 DNA. The D gene is left open where the match is weak. Part of the rows lack a size; the others show once, few, many or a class for expanded clones.

>few|TRBJ2-1|TRBV9|.
CASSANIRQVGNEQFF
TGTGCCAGCAGCGCTAATATACGACAGGTTGGAAATGAGCAGTTCTTC
>.|TRBJ2-1|TRBV7-3|.
CASSYSEGGYEQFF
TGTGCCAGCAGCTACTCGGAGGGGGGGTATGAGCAGTTCTTC
>.|TRBJ2-7|TRBV7-8|.
CASSGTGVDSYEQYF
TGTGCCAGCAGCGGTACGGGGGTGGACAGCTACGAGCAGTACTTC
>.|TRBJ2-2|TRBV7-3|TRBD1
CASSILQGAPGELFF
TGTGCCAGCAGCATACTACAGGGGGCCCCCGGGGAGCTGTTTTTT
>.|TRBJ1-2|TRBV20-1|.
CSARDLGAYGYTF
TGCAGTGCTAGAGATCTTGGGGCCTATGGCTACACCTTC
>.|TRBJ2-1|TRBV5-1|TRBD1
CASSPWDRLEQFF
TGCGCCAGCAGCCCTTGGGACAGGCTTGAGCAGTTCTTC
>.|TRBJ2-3|TRBV5-1|.
CASTPGLGSTQYF
TGCGCCAGTACCCCGGGACTTGGGTCAACGCAGTATTTT
>.|TRBJ1-5|TRBV12-3/TRBV12-4|.
CASSLGGNYQPQHF
TGTGCCAGCAGTTTAGGGGGAAACTATCAGCCCCAGCATTTT
>many|TRBJ2-7|TRBV29-1|.
CSVSGYSYEQYF
TGCAGCGTCTCTGGATACTCCTACGAGCAGTACTTC
>few|TRBJ2-3|TRBV20-1|TRBD1
CSATEQGSLTQYF
TGCAGTGCTACCGAACAGGGGTCGCTGACGCAGTATTTT
>many|TRBJ2-5|TRBV6-1|TRBD2
CASSAGLAGVGETQYF
TGTGCCAGCAGTGCCGGACTAGCGGGAGTGGGGGAGACCCAGTACTTC
>few|TRBJ2-2|TRBV7-3|.
CASSLKNTGELFF
TGTGCCAGCAGCTTAAAGAATACCGGGGAGCTGTTTTTT
>few|TRBJ2-7|TRBV27|.
CASSDREEDEQYF
TGTGCCAGCAGTGACAGGGAGGAAGACGAGCAGTACTTC
>many|TRBJ2-2|TRBV7-9|TRBD2
CASRVTSGSGELFF
TGTGCCAGCAGAGTGACTAGCGGCTCTGGGGAGCTGTTTTTT
>.|TRBJ1-3|TRBV9|TRBD1
CASSANLHSPTGPGNTIYF
TGTGCCAGCAGCGCAAACTTACACAGCCCGACAGGGCCTGGAAACACCATATATTTT
>.|TRBJ2-2|TRBV7-8|.
CASSLVATGITGELFF
TGTGCCAGCAGCTTAGTCGCGACAGGTATCACCGGGGAGCTGTTTTTT
>few|TRBJ2-7|TRBV4-1|.
CASSQEWSSYEQYF
TGCGCCAGCAGCCAAGAGTGGAGCTCCTACGAGCAGTACTTC
>.|TRBJ2-5|TRBV12-3/TRBV12-4|.
CASTPLGRETQYF
TGTGCCAGCACCCCCCTGGGGCGAGAGACCCAGTACTTC
>.|TRBJ2-7|TRBV7-2|.
CASSSPLGPRAGAAYEQYF
TGTGCCAGCAGCTCACCGCTCGGCCCCAGGGCAGGCGCAGCCTACGAGCAGTACTTC
>few|TRBJ2-5|TRBV5-8|.
CASSLRGQYF
TGTGCCAGCAGCCTACGGGGCCAGTACTTC
>.|TRBJ2-1|TRBV24-1|.
CATRDSYNEQFF
TGTGCCACCAGGGACAGTTACAATGAGCAGTTCTTC
>many|TRBJ1-5|TRBV6-5|TRBD1
CASSYSTGDPQHF
TGTGCCAGCAGTTACTCGACAGGGGATCCCCAGCATTTT
>few|TRBJ1-2|TRBV5-1|TRBD1
CASSLMATGDPYGYTF
TGCGCCAGCAGCTTGATGGCTACAGGGGATCCTTATGGCTACACCTTC
>many|TRBJ1-2|TRBV12-3/TRBV12-4|.
CASSQSNYGYTF
TGTGCCAGCAGCCAGAGTAACTATGGCTACACCTTC
>.|TRBJ2-7|TRBV5-1|.
CASRMGSPPYEQYF
TGCGCCAGCAGGATGGGGTCCCCACCCTACGAGCAGTACTTC
>.|TRBJ2-5|TRBV12-3/TRBV12-4|TRBD1
CASSFLVGTGAQYF
TGTGCCAGCAGTTTCCTAGTAGGGACAGGGGCCCAGTACTTC
>.|TRBJ2-7|TRBV6-2/TRBV6-3|.
CASSYLLGQGRYEQYF
TGTGCCAGCAGTTATCTACTCGGTCAAGGGAGGTACGAGCAGTACTTC
>.|TRBJ1-1|TRBV5-1|TRBD1
CASREQGTLTEAFF
TGCGCCAGCAGGGAACAGGGGACCCTGACTGAAGCTTTCTTT
>.|TRBJ2-1|TRBV9|.
CASTFGLGSGDEQFF
TGTGCCAGCACCTTCGGCCTTGGGAGTGGAGATGAGCAGTTCTTC
>.|TRBJ2-6|TRBV7-6|TRBD2
CASSLEAGNGANVLTF
TGTGCCAGCAGCTTAGAAGCGGGGAATGGGGCCAACGTCCTGACTTTC
>.|TRBJ2-2|TRBV2|TRBD2
CASTPSASGGTGELFF
TGTGCCAGCACCCCGTCGGCTAGCGGGGGAACCGGGGAGCTGTTTTTT
>.|TRBJ2-1|TRBV20-1|TRBD2
CSAFDSGGPYNEQFF
TGCAGTGCTTTTGACAGCGGGGGGCCTTACAATGAGCAGTTCTTC
>.|TRBJ1-2|TRBV7-2|.
CTSSPSSGLYGYTF
TGTACCAGCAGCCCGTCTTCGGGGTTGTATGGCTACACCTTC
>.|TRBJ2-3|TRBV20-1|TRBD1
CSARGQGETDTQYF
TGCAGTGCTCGAGGACAGGGGGAAACAGATACGCAGTATTTT
>.|TRBJ2-2|TRBV9|TRBD2
CASTREGYGGELFF
TGTGCCAGCACCCGGGAGGGGTATGGCGGGGAGCTGTTTTTT
>few|TRBJ2-2|TRBV20-1|TRBD1
CSARTGIPGELFF
TGCAGTGCGAGGACAGGGATACCCGGGGAGCTGTTTTTT
>.|TRBJ2-5|TRBV7-3|.
CASSLARMGETQYF
TGTGCCAGCAGCTTAGCCAGGATGGGAGAGACCCAGTACTTC
>few|TRBJ2-2|TRBV5-1|.
CASSLGVRGTGELFF
TGCGCCAGCAGCTTGGGCGTGAGGGGCACCGGGGAGCTGTTTTTT
>many|TRBJ1-6|TRBV5-1|.
CASSPLLGSYNSPLHF
TGCGCCAGCAGTCCCCTACTTGGCTCCTATAATTCACCCCTCCACTTT
>.|TRBJ2-3|TRBV9|.
CASSSQHGRDFTDTQYF
TGTGCCAGCAGCTCTCAACATGGACGGGATTTCACAGATACGCAGTATTTT
>.|TRBJ2-1|TRBV5-4|.
CASSLRASYNEQFF
TGTGCCAGCAGCTTGCGAGCATCCTACAATGAGCAGTTCTTC
>many|TRBJ2-7|TRBV12-3/TRBV12-4|.
CASSVSSYEQYF
TGTGCCTCTTCCGTGAGCTCCTACGAGCAGTACTTC
>.|TRBJ2-7|TRBV4-2|.
CASSQELASYEQYF
TGTGCCAGCAGCCAAGAATTAGCTTCCTACGAGCAGTACTTC
>many|TRBJ2-5|TRBV6-1|.
CASSPPERSRVQETQYF
TGTGCCAGCAGTCCACCGGAGCGATCACGGGTCCAAGAGACCCAGTACTTC
>few|TRBJ2-3|TRBV6-5|TRBD2
CASSYAAGQSDTQYF
TGTGCCAGCAGTTACGCAGCGGGGCAGTCCGATACGCAGTATTTT
>.|TRBJ1-2|TRBV27|TRBD1
CASSTLQGARDGYTF
TGTGCCAGCAGTACACTACAGGGGGCGCGCGATGGCTACACCTTC
>few|TRBJ2-1|TRBV7-3|.
CASSLTSYNEQFF
TGTGCCAGCAGCTTAACCTCGTACAATGAGCAGTTCTTC
>many|TRBJ1-2|TRBV6-5|.
CASSYGGGYTF
TGTGCCAGCAGTTACGGGGGTGGCTACACCTTC
>few|TRBJ2-5|TRBV5-1|TRBD1
CASSSGQGVETQYF
TGCGCCAGCAGCTCGGGACAGGGGGTTGAGACCCAGTACTTC
>many|TRBJ1-1|TRBV6-5|.
CASSYSTVGSTEAFF
TGTGCCAGCAGTTACTCGACAGTTGGGAGCACTGAAGCTTTCTTT
>.|TRBJ2-6|TRBV4-1|.
CASSQDRVTYSGANVLTF
TGCGCCAGCAGCCAAGATCGGGTGACGTACTCTGGGGCCAACGTCCTGACTTTC
>many|TRBJ1-4|TRBV10-3|TRBD1
CAISDGTGLEKLFF
TGTGCCATCAGTGATGGGACAGGGCTTGAAAAACTGTTTTTT
>.|TRBJ2-1|TRBV20-1|.
CSAPGPGRFEQFF
TGCAGTGCTCCGGGACCGGGGCGTTTTGAGCAGTTCTTC
>.|TRBJ2-1|TRBV9|.
CASSPLWGDGEQFF
TGTGCCAGCAGTCCCCTTTGGGGGGACGGTGAGCAGTTCTTC
>.|TRBJ1-2|TRBV5-6|.
CASSLGQQDGYTF
TGTGCCAGCAGCTTGGGGCAGCAGGATGGCTACACCTTC
>.|TRBJ2-3|TRBV7-2|TRBD2
CATSLAGGTDMQYF
TGTGCCACCTCACTAGCGGGGGGCACAGATATGCAGTATTTT
>.|TRBJ1-1|TRBV5-1|.
CASSSSGGNTEAFF
TGCGCCAGCAGCAGCTCGGGGGGGAACACTGAAGCTTTCTTT